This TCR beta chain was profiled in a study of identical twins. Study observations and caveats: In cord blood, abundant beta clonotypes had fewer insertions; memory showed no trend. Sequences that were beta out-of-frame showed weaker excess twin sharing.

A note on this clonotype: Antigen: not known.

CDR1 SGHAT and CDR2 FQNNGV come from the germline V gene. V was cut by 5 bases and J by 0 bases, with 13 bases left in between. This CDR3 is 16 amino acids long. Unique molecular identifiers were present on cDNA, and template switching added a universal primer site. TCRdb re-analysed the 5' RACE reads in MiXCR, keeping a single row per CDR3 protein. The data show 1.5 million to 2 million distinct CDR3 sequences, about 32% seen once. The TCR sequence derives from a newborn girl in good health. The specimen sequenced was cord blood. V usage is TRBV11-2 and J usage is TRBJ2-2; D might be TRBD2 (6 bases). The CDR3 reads CASSRGLRTNTGELFF. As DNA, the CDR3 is TGTGCCAGCAGCCGAGGACTACGGACGAACACCGGGGAGCTGTTTTTT.